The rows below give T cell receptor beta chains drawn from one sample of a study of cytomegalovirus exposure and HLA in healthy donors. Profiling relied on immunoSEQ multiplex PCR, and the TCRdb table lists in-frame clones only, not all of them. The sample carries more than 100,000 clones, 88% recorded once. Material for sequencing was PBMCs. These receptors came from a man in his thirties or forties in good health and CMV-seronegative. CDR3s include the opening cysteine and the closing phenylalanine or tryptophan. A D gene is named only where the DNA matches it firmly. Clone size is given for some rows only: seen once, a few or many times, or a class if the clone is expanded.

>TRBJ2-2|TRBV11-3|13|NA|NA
TGTGCCAGCAGCTTTAGGAACACCGGGGAGCTGTTTTTT
CASSFRNTGELFF
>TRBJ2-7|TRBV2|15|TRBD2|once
TGTGCCAGCAGCCAAAGACTAGCGGGAGGGTCCGAGCAGTACTTC
CASSQRLAGGSEQYF
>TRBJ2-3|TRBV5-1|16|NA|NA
TGCGCCAGCAGCGCGCTTGGAGTCAGCGGCACAGATACGCAGTATTTT
CASSALGVSGTDTQYF
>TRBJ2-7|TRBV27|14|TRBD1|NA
TGTGCCAGCAGTTTAACTCGGGACAGCTACGAGCAGTACTTC
CASSLTRDSYEQYF
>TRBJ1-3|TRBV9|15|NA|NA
TGTGCCAGCAGCGTAAAAGGGGGTGGTGGAAACACCATATATTTT
CASSVKGGGGNTIYF
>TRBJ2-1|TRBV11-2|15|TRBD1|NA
TGTGCCAGCAGCACCGGGACAGGGCCCTACAATGAGCAGTTCTTC
CASSTGTGPYNEQFF
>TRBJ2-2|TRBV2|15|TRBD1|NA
TGTGCCAGCAGTGGGGGACAGGCGTCCACCGGGGAGCTGTTTTTT
CASSGGQASTGELFF
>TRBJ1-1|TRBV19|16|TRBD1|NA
TGTGCCAGTAGTATAGACGGACAGGCTATGAACACTGAAGCTTTCTTT
CASSIDGQAMNTEAFF
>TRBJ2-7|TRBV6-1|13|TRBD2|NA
TGTGCCAGCGAGACTAGCGGAGCTTACGAGCAGTACTTC
CASETSGAYEQYF
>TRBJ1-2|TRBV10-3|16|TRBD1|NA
TGTGCCATCAGCCGGACAGGGGAGAGGTCTATGGCTGGCTACACCTTC
CAISRTGERSMAGYTF
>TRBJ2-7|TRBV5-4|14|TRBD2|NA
TGTGCCAGCAGCGTTCGCGGGAGGGGCTACGAGCAGTACTTC
CASSVRGRGYEQYF
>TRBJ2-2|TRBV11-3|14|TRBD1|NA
TGTGCCAGCAGCTTGACAGGGTGGGCCGGGGAGCTGTTTTTT
CASSLTGWAGELFF
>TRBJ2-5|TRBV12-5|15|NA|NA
TGTGCTAGTGGCCGGGACCTTAGCGGAGGGGAGACCCAGTACTTC
CASGRDLSGGETQYF
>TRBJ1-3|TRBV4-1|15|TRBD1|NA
TGCGCCAGCAGCCAACAAACAGGGGGGACGAACACCATATATTTT
CASSQQTGGTNTIYF
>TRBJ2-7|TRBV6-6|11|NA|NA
TGTGCCAGCAGCCCCTCCTACGAGCAGTACTTC
CASSPSYEQYF
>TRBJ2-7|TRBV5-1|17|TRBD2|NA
TGCGCCAGCAGCTTGAAGGGGACTAGCGGGAGAGGCAACGAGCAGTACTTC
CASSLKGTSGRGNEQYF
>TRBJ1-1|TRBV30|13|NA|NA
TGTGCCTGGGATTTAGGGGTAAACACTGAAGCTTTCTTT
CAWDLGVNTEAFF
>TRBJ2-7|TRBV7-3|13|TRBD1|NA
TGTGCCAGCAGCTCTTCAGGGGGACACGAGCAGTACTTC
CASSSSGGHEQYF
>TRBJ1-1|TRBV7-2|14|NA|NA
TGTGCCAGCAGCCGCGACCTCGGAGGGACTGAAGCTTTCTTT
CASSRDLGGTEAFF
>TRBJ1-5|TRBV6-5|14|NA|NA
TGTGCCAGCAGCAAGGTACAGGTCAATCAGCCCCAGCATTTT
CASSKVQVNQPQHF
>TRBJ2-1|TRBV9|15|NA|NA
TGTGCCAGCAGCTCCGATGGACAGTCCTACAATGAGCAGTTCTTC
CASSSDGQSYNEQFF
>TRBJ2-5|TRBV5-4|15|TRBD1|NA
TGTGCCAGCAGCCCTCGTGGACAGGGGGAAGAGACCCAGTACTTC
CASSPRGQGEETQYF
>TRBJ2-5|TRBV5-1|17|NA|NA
TGCGCCAGCAGCTTGGGAGCTCAGGAGAGGGAGGTAGAGACCCAGTACTTC
CASSLGAQEREVETQYF
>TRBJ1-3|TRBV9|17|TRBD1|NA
TGTGCCAGCAGCAGATCGACAGGGGAGGGGGCTGGAAACACCATATATTTT
CASSRSTGEGAGNTIYF
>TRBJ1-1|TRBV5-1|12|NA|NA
TGCGCCAGCTCGGGGGTTGGATTTGAAGCTTTCTTT
CASSGVGFEAFF
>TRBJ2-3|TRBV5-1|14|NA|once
TGCGCCAGCTACGCCCCCGAGGGAGCAGATACGCAGTATTTT
CASYAPEGADTQYF
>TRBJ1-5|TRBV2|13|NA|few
TGTGCCAGCAGTGTCGGGGGTAGACAGCCCCAGCATTTT
CASSVGGRQPQHF
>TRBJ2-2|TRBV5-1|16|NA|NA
TGCGCCAGCAGCTTGGGTCAGGGGCTCTCGACCGGGGAGCTGTTTTTT
CASSLGQGLSTGELFF
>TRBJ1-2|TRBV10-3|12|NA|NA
TGTGCCATCAGTGATAAAACTTATGGCTACACCTTC
CAISDKTYGYTF
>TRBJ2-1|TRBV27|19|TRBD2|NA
TGTGCCAGCAGTTTAGTCGGGAGCCGGGGCGGGAGAGGTAAAAATGAGCAGTTCTTC
CASSLVGSRGGRGKNEQFF
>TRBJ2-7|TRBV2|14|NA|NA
TGTGCCAGCAGTGAGGTAGCGGTAACCTACGAGCAGTACTTC
CASSEVAVTYEQYF
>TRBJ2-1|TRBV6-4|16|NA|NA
TGTGCCAGCAGTGACGAGGGGGGGGGTCCGTACAATGAGCAGTTCTTC
CASSDEGGGPYNEQFF
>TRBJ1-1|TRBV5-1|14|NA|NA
TGCGCCAGCAACGGGGAAAGTAGGAACACTGAAGCTTTCTTT
CASNGESRNTEAFF
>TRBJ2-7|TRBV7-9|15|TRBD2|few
TGTGCCAGCAGCTTAAAACTAGCGGGAGCCTACGAGCAGTACTTC
CASSLKLAGAYEQYF
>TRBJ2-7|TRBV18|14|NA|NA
TGTGCCAGCTCACCCGGACAGATCTCCTACGAGCAGTACTTC
CASSPGQISYEQYF
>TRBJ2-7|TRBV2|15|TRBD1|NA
TGTGCCAGCAGTGATGCAGGACAGGGGAAGGACGAGCAGTACTTC
CASSDAGQGKDEQYF
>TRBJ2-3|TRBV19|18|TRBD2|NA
TGTGCCAGTAGTATGAGTAACCGACTAGCGGGAGTGGGTGGTACGCAGTATTTT
CASSMSNRLAGVGGTQYF
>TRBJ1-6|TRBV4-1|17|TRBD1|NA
TGCGCCAGCAGATCACAGACAGGGTCGGGCTATAATTCACCCCTCCACTTT
CASRSQTGSGYNSPLHF
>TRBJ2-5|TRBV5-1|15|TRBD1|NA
TGCGCCAGCAGCTGGGGGGACAGGGGATGGGAGACCCAGTACTTC
CASSWGDRGWETQYF
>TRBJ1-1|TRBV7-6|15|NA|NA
TGTGCCAGCAGCTTAGCGCCCCGGGGAGAGGGGGATAGGATCTTT
CASSLAPRGEGDRIF
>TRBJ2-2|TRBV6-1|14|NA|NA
TGTGCCAGCAGTGAGTTAGGAGACACCGGGGAGCTGTTTTTT
CASSELGDTGELFF
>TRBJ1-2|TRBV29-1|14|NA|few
TGCAGCTCCGGGGGGCTGGGATCTAACTATGGCTACACCTTC
CSSGGLGSNYGYTF
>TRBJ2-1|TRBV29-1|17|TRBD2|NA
TGCAGCGTTGAAGGGGGCCCGGCTAGCGGCAAATACAATGAGCAGTTCTTC
CSVEGGPASGKYNEQFF
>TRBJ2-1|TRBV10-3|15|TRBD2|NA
TGTGCCATCAGTCAGACTAGCGGGAGGGGGAATGAGCAGTTCTTC
CAISQTSGRGNEQFF
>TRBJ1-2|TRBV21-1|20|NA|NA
TGTGCCAGCAGCAAAGGCGTCCCCCGGGGAGGTAGGCTAAATAACTATGGCTACACCTTC
CASSKGVPRGGRLNNYGYTF
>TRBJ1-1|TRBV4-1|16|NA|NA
TGCGCCAGCAGCCCGAGGCAGTCAGCGGGGTTAACTGAAGCTTTCTTT
CASSPRQSAGLTEAFF
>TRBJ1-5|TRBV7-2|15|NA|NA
TGTGCCAGCAGCTTAGCACAGAATAGCAATCAGCCCCAGCATTTT
CASSLAQNSNQPQHF
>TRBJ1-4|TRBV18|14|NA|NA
TGTGCCAGCTCACCATTCAGGATTAATGAAAAACTGTTTTTT
CASSPFRINEKLFF
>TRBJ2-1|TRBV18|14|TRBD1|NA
TGTGCCAGCTCACCATTGACAGGGAACAATGAGCAGTTCTTC
CASSPLTGNNEQFF
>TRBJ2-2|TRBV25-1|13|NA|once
TGTGCCAGCAGTGAATGGGGGCTCGGGGAGCTGTTTTTT
CASSEWGLGELFF
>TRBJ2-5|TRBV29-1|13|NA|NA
TGCAGCGTTGTAATTACAGGGAAAGAGACCCAGTACTTC
CSVVITGKETQYF
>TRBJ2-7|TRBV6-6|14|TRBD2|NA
TGTGCCAGCACCACGGGGGGAGAGGGCTACGAGCAGTACTTC
CASTTGGEGYEQYF
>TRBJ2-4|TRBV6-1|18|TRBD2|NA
TGTGCCAGCAGTGAACTGGGGGAGGGCCAACTAGCCAAAAACATTCAGTACTTC
CASSELGEGQLAKNIQYF